This T cell receptor (beta chain) was sequenced during a study of technical replicates of blood from a few donors. This clone appeared a few times. One end of the junction fails to match germline, which may point to a read error. In germline, CDR1 is SNHLY, CDR2 FYNNEI. There are 14 residues in the CDR3. Assay: immunoSEQ multiplex PCR; the TCRdb copy retains only in-frame clones and omits some. The sample gives more than 65,000 clones, more than 85% of which show up once; 0.35% to 0.45% is in the top ten. The rearrangement links TRBV2 to TRBJ1-2; D is perhaps TRBD1 (5 bases). The sequencing input was T cells isolated from PBMCs. The sequence was collected from a human donor in good health. The CDR3 here is CASLRQRLYYSYTF. In DNA form, the CDR3 reads TGTGCCAGCTTGAGACAGAGGTTGTACTATAGCTACACCTTC.